The present TCR beta chain was sequenced within a study of immune evolution from preneoplasia to lung adenocarcinoma. This clone ranks as large. TCRdb's copy holds only in-frame clones and misses some; the assay was immunoSEQ multiplex PCR. This table holds more than 6,500 clones, roughly 79% found once. The V end was cut by 4 bases, the J end by 7 bases, with 25 bases between. CDR1 and CDR2 (germline): MGHRA, YSYEKL. CDR3 size: 17 residues. This TCR derives from an older person with lung adenocarcinoma. Source material: FFPE adjacent normal lung tissue. The chain couples TRBV4-1 to TRBJ1-2; D not certain. CDR3 DNA sequence: TGCGCCAGCAGCCTCGACTTACGAGCCCATAAGTTCCTTGGCTACACCTTC. This codes for CASSLDLRAHKFLGYTF.